The 22 T cell receptor beta chains given below trace back to one sample, sequenced in a study of T cell repertoires in cytomegalovirus infection. TCRdb itself ran the reads through MiXCR, one entry per CDR3 protein. The sample yields approximately 71,000 distinct CDR3 sequences, around 20% seen once. These receptors' targets are unknown. The sample here was CD8+ T cells from cultured PBMCs, taken from culture after CMV antigen stimulation. These receptors were obtained from a human donor in good health (CMV status not recorded). Some clones in this sample may be carry-over from other donors' samples.

In its sample, this clonotype was seen many times. This chain joins TRBV4-1 and TRBJ2-1, with 9 bases identical to TRBD2. Losses at the gene ends were 7 bases for V and 7 bases for J; bases not matched to a gene: 8. Germline CDR1 MGHRA, CDR2 YSYEKL. The CDR3 sequence is 14 residues long. Written as DNA, the CDR3 is TGCGCCAGCAAGGGCGGGGGGGCCGCGAATGAGCAGTTCTTC. Translation: CASKGGGAANEQFF.

This clonotype has only a few counts. This chain connects TRBV5-5 to TRBJ2-3, with a tentative D call TRBD2 (6 bases). Trimming shortened V by 4 bases and J by 4 bases, and 19 bases separated the two germline ends. The CDR3 runs to 16 residues. The germline V gene has CDR1 SGHKS and CDR2 YYEKEE (reference sequence). The CDR3 nucleotides read TGTGCCAGCAGCCCTCATAGCGGCGCTCCTCCAGATACGCAGTATTTT. Protein product: CASSPHSGAPPDTQYF.

Many counts were recorded for this clonotype. The chain links TRBV5-6 to TRBJ2-1; D possibly uses TRBD1 or TRBD2 (6 bases each). This CDR3 region has 14 residues. Trimming pared 7 bases from V and 10 bases from J, leaving 21 bases between. The germline V gene encodes CDR1 SGHDT and CDR2 YYEEEE. DNA for the CDR3: TGTGCCAGCGTATCCGGGGGCGCATTAGGGGAGCAGTTCTTC. It encodes CASVSGGALGEQFF.

J is TRBJ2-7 and V is TRBV7-2; D possibly matches TRBD1 or TRBD2 (5 bases each). The V gene's germline CDR1 is SGHTA and CDR2 FQGNSA. CDR3 length equals 15 residues. Trimming cost V 1 base and J 0 bases, with 10 bases left between them. The CDR3 coding sequence is TGTGCCAGCAGCTTAGGAGGGACCCTCTCCTACGAGCAGTACTTC. Residues: CASSLGGTLSYEQYF.

This clonotype was detected only a few times. The chain joins TRBV14 to TRBJ1-2, with D tentatively TRBD1 (6 bases). The germline V gene encodes CDR1 SGHDN and CDR2 FVKESK. The V and J ends lost 1 base and 4 bases respectively, with 10 bases between them. CDR3 length equals 14 residues. In DNA, the CDR3 is TGTGCCAGCAGCCAAGCTGGGGGGCTCTATGGCTACACCTTC. Translation gives CASSQAGGLYGYTF.

This clonotype was seen more than once but under ten times. This CDR3 fails to terminate in the conserved phenylalanine or tryptophan, so it likely reflects a read error. V usage is TRBV20-1 and J usage is TRBJ1-1; D remains unclear. The CDR3 runs 13 residues. Looked up from germline, CDR1 is DFQATT and CDR2 is SNEGSKA (reference sequence). The V and J ends lost 3 bases and 0 bases respectively, with 8 bases between them. DNA for the CDR3: TGCAGTGCTAGTCCGGTCATGAACACTGAAGCTTTCTTA. Its translation: CSASPVMNTEAFL.

The chain joins TRBV4-2 to TRBJ2-7, with D tentatively TRBD1 (5 bases). CDR3 length equals 17 residues. Germline V gives CDR1 LGHNA, CDR2 YNFKEQ. Trimming removed 3 bases at V and 0 bases at J, with 18 bases between. The CDR3 reads CASSQPTRQLSSYEQYF. In DNA form, the CDR3 reads TGTGCCAGCAGCCAGCCCACCCGACAGCTTAGCTCCTACGAGCAGTACTTC.

The V gene is TRBV6-5, the J gene TRBJ2-3; 8 bases line up with TRBD1. Germline CDR1 and CDR2: MNHEY and SVGAGI. Trimming at V came to 0 bases and at J to 5 bases, leaving 10 bases not matched to a gene. The CDR3 has 17 residues. The CDR3 DNA sequence: TGTGCCAGCAGTTACTCGAGTGGGACAGGTCGGGGAGATACGCAGTATTTT. Its protein is CASSYSSGTGRGDTQYF.

In this sample, this clonotype turned up a few times. Written as DNA, the CDR3 is TGTGCCAGCAGTTTAAGCAGGGGGCGAAGTCAGCCCCAGCATTTT. It is translated as CASSLSRGRSQPQHF. The V and J genes are TRBV12-3 or TRBV12-4 and TRBJ1-5, with 8 bases matching TRBD1. CDR3 length: 15 amino acids. With 2 bases clipped from V and 6 bases from J, the junction kept 6 bases outside the gene matches.

This clonotype was counted a few times. The chain links TRBV6-8 to TRBJ1-2; D remains ambiguous. V was cut by 8 bases and J by 4 bases, with 23 bases left in between. There are 16 residues in the CDR3. CDR1 and CDR2 (germline): MNHGY, SAAAGT. Here the CDR3 reads CASLTLLAASGYGYTF. CDR3 sequence (DNA): TGTGCCAGCCTTACCCTATTAGCGGCTTCCGGCTATGGCTACACCTTC.

V and J are TRBV6-6 and TRBJ2-7; D perhaps matches TRBD1 (5 bases). Per the germline V gene, CDR1 is MNHNY and CDR2 is SVGAGI (reference sequence). Trimming removed 2 bases at V and 2 bases at J, with 13 bases between. CDR3 length: 15 residues. The CDR3 nucleotides read TGTGCCAGCAGTTACGGGGCAGGCCCGGCCTACGAGCAGTACTTC. Translating gives CASSYGAGPAYEQYF.

The chain couples TRBV18 to TRBJ2-1; TRBD1 agrees at 7 bases. Germline loops: CDR1 KGHSH, CDR2 LQKENI. V shed 3 bases and J 4 bases; nucleotides not matched to a gene: 6. This CDR3 spans 15 amino acids. The CDR3 is CASSPARDSYNEQFF. The DNA of the CDR3 is TGTGCCAGCTCACCGGCCCGGGACAGTTACAATGAGCAGTTCTTC.

This chain joins TRBV5-5 and TRBJ1-2; D perhaps matches TRBD1 (5 bases). CDR3 length equals 15 residues. The germline V gene has CDR1 SGHKS and CDR2 YYEKEE (reference sequence). V was trimmed by 4 bases and J by 0 bases, leaving 13 bases between them. The CDR3 DNA sequence: TGTGCCAGCAGCCTGGACATAATTCCTAACTATGGCTACACCTTC. This encodes CASSLDIIPNYGYTF.

There are a few counts of this clonotype. V gene TRBV20-1 combines with J gene TRBJ1-5, with a tentative D call TRBD1 (5 bases). Trimming took off 0 bases at V and 4 bases at J, with 7 bases between the two ends. Germline assignment: CDR1 DFQATT and CDR2 SNEGSKA (reference sequence). This CDR3 has 13 amino acids. This chain's CDR3 is CSAREGQNQPQHF. CDR3 coding DNA: TGCAGTGCTAGAGAGGGGCAGAATCAGCCCCAGCATTTT.

This clonotype came up many times. V is TRBV11-2 and J is TRBJ2-1, with D unclear. The V end lost 6 bases, the J end lost 10 bases, and 10 bases lay between the germline ends. The germline CDR1 and CDR2 sequences are SGHAT and FQNNGV. The length of the CDR3 is 11 residues. The CDR3 nucleotides read TGTGCCAGCAGTTTGTGGGAAGAGCAGTTCTTC. The encoded protein is CASSLWEEQFF.

This clonotype has a count of ten or more. The rearrangement joins TRBV14 to TRBJ2-7, with D hard to call. CDR1 and CDR2 (germline): SGHDN, FVKESK. Between the trimmed V and J ends, which lost 1 base and 3 bases, there was a span of 13 bases. The CDR3 has 15 residues. The CDR3 DNA reads TGTGCCAGCAGCCAAGTGACCGAGGATGGCTACGAGCAGTACTTC. It is translated as CASSQVTEDGYEQYF. Full variable domain (remainder filled in from reference TRBV14 and TRBJ2-7): EAGVTQFPSHSVIEKGQTVTLRCDPISGHDNLYWYRRVMGKEIKFLLHFVKESKQDESGMPNNRFLAERTGGTYSTLKVQPAELEDSGVYFCASSQVTEDGYEQYFGPGTRLTVT.

Only a few counts were recorded for this clonotype. This chain links TRBV7-2 with TRBJ1-6; 7 bases align to TRBD1. Trimming cost V 2 bases and J 0 bases; bases outside gene matches: 10. This CDR3 has 19 amino acids. CDR1 and CDR2 (germline): SGHTA, FQGNSA. CDR3 amino acids: CASSLYLKTGSSYNSPLHF. The DNA for the CDR3 is TGTGCCAGCAGCTTATACCTTAAGACAGGGAGCTCCTATAATTCACCCCTCCACTTT.

This chain links TRBV27 with TRBJ1-5; D is uncertain. V was pared by 0 bases and J by 2 bases, with 8 bases between. The CDR3 loop spans 15 amino acids. Germline CDR1 is MNHEY and CDR2 is SMNVEV (reference sequence). CDR3 region: CASSLSAGGNQPQHF. CDR3 DNA: TGTGCCAGCAGTTTATCTGCCGGGGGCAATCAGCCCCAGCATTTT.

This clonotype has more than one count but fewer than ten. The CDR3 sequence is CASSLARGGSLFNEQFF. CDR3 in DNA: TGTGCCAGCAGCTTAGCTAGGGGAGGGAGCCTGTTCAATGAGCAGTTCTTC. The V gene is TRBV7-2, the J gene TRBJ2-1; 7 nucleotides agree with TRBD2. Germline V lookup: CDR1 SGHTA, CDR2 FQGNSA. The trim removed 0 bases at V and 6 bases at J, leaving 11 bases unmatched. The CDR3 contains 17 residues.

The chain couples TRBV11-1 to TRBJ1-2; D call uncertain. The CDR3 contains 14 residues. Germline V CDR1 and CDR2: SGHAT, FQDESV (reference sequence). Trimming cost V 1 base and J 0 bases, with 6 bases left between them. CDR3 sequence (DNA): TGTGCCAGCAGCTTAGTAGGCGCTAACTATGGCTACACCTTC. This translates into CASSLVGANYGYTF.

The rearrangement joins TRBV7-2 to TRBJ1-1; TRBD1 aligns across 10 bases. Germline lookup yields CDR1 SGHTA and CDR2 FQGNSA. J gave up 1 base and V 4 bases, and 9 bases lay outside the gene matches. This CDR3 has 17 amino acids. The CDR3 spells CASSSTWTGGRNTEAFF. The CDR3 DNA reads as TGTGCCAGCAGCTCTACGTGGACAGGGGGTAGGAACACTGAAGCTTTCTTT.

J is TRBJ2-5 and V is TRBV7-9; D is undetermined. Trimming left V 4 bases short and J 1 base short, with 10 bases between. The CDR3 has 14 residues. The germline V gene encodes CDR1 SEHNR and CDR2 FQNEAQ (reference sequence). The chain's CDR3 is CASSSESSQETQYF. CDR3 in DNA: TGTGCCAGCAGCTCAGAGTCGTCCCAAGAGACCCAGTACTTC.